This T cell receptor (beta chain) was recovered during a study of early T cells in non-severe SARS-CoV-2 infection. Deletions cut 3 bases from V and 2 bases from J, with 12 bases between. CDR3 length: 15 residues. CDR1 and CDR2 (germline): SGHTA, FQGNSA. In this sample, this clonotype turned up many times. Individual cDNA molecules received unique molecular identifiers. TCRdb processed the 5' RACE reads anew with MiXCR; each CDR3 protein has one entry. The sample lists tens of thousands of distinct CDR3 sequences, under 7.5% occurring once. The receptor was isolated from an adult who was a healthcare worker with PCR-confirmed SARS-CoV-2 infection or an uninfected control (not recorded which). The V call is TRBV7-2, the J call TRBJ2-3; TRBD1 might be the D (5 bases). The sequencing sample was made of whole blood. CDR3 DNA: TGTGCCAGCAGCTTGGGGCCCTTTGACACAGATACGCAGTATTTT. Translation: CASSLGPFDTDTQYF.